Presented here are 28 T cell receptor beta chains from one specimen sequenced in a study of breast tumors, draining lymph nodes, adjacent tissues (dated by TCRdb to 2016 to 2017). The library was produced with multiplex PCR. Instrument used: Illumina HiSeq 2000. TCRdb reworked the public reads: Q25 trimming with fastp, MiXCR clone assembly, productive beta chains retained. Rows are combined by CDR3 protein, so each entry shows the most common genes and DNA. The sample contains about 220,000 distinct CDR3 sequences, roughly a third of them found a single time. The ten largest clones take up 3% to 4% of the sample. Lymph node samples were obtained from the axillary draining lymph nodes of breast cancer patients. Sequencing was carried out using axillary lymph node tissue. The receptors here all came from a female donor with breast cancer. Some clones in this sample may be carry-over from other donors' samples.

To note about this clonotype: A much larger clone lies a single base off, so this may be a read error. This chain connects TRBV20-1 to TRBJ2-3; maybe TRBD2 (7 bases). Per germline, CDR1 DFQATT and CDR2 SNEGSKA (reference sequence). CDR3 length: 14 amino acids. The CDR3 sequence: CGARRGEGRDTQYF. As DNA, the CDR3 is TGCGGTGCTAGGAGGGGGGAGGGGAGAGATACGCAGTATTTT.

The chain is built from TRBV12-3 or TRBV12-4 and TRBJ2-7, with D tentatively TRBD1 (6 bases). The CDR3 extends over 17 amino acids. Deletions cut 1 base from V and 0 bases from J, with 16 bases between. In DNA, the CDR3 is TGTGCCAGCAGTTTAGTCGGACAGTCCCATGGCTCCTACGAGCAGTACTTC. As protein: CASSLVGQSHGSYEQYF.

This clonotype has at least ten counts. The rearrangement links TRBV29-1 to TRBJ1-3; D gene ambiguous. V was trimmed by 6 bases and J by 4 bases, leaving 10 bases between them. Germline-derived CDR1 and CDR2 are SQVTM and ANQGSEA. This CDR3 has 12 residues. The CDR3 here is CSVEVGGNTIYF. The CDR3 DNA reads TGCAGCGTGGAGGTCGGCGGAAACACCATATATTTT.

This chain connects TRBV20-1 to TRBJ1-5; TRBD1 matches 8 bases. With V trimmed by 0 bases and J by 3 bases, 4 bases remained unmatched. Germline CDR1 DFQATT, CDR2 SNEGSKA (reference sequence). CDR3 length: 15 amino acids. The CDR3 DNA is TGCAGTGCTAGAGACCGGACAGGGTTCAATCAGCCCCAGCATTTT. Translating gives CSARDRTGFNQPQHF.

This clonotype was recorded many times. The chain recombines TRBV7-2 with TRBJ2-7; TRBD1 aligns across 9 bases. The CDR3 runs 16 residues. Germline-derived CDR1 and CDR2 are SGHTA and FQGNSA. With 3 bases clipped from V and 5 bases from J, the junction kept 11 bases outside the gene matches. The CDR3 DNA follows: TGTGCCAGCAGCTTGCGGACGGGACAGGGATCACACGAGCAGTACTTC. Its translation: CASSLRTGQGSHEQYF.

In its sample, this clonotype was seen many times. The rearrangement joins TRBV24-1 to TRBJ2-3, with 9 bases matching TRBD2. The J segment lost 6 bases and the V segment lost 5 bases, leaving 11 bases of the junction unmatched. The CDR3 is made up of 16 amino acids. Germline CDR1 reads KGHDR; CDR2 reads SFDVKD. The CDR3, as DNA: TGTGCCACCAGTGCGGGCCCGAGCGGGGGGTTTGATACGCAGTATTTT. It codes for CATSAGPSGGFDTQYF.

This clonotype was picked up many times. The V and J genes are TRBV5-1 and TRBJ1-6; D unclear. The germline gives CDR1 SGHRS, CDR2 YFSETQ. CDR3 length: 14 amino acids. V lost 0 bases and J lost 8, with 9 bases in between. The CDR3 sequence is CASSLGPGDSPLHF. CDR3 nucleotide sequence: TGCGCCAGCAGCTTGGGACCCGGTGATTCACCCCTCCACTTT.

At least ten counts were recorded for this clonotype. In DNA form, the CDR3 reads TGCGCCAGCAGTGGGGGCGACGCGACCCAGTACTTC. It translates to CASSGGDATQYF. The genes are TRBV10-2 and TRBJ2-5; tentative D call: TRBD1 (5 bases). CDR1 and CDR2 from the germline V gene are WSHSY and SAAADI. There are 12 residues in the CDR3. Trimming took 4 bases from V and 7 from J, leaving 10 bases between them.

This clonotype has a count of ten or more. The chain joins TRBV4-2 to TRBJ2-2, with 9 nucleotides matching TRBD2. V shed 4 bases and J 0 bases; nucleotides not matched to a gene: 3. CDR3 length: 16 amino acids. The germline CDR1 and CDR2 sequences are LGHNA and YNFKEQ. CDR3 DNA: TGTGCCAGCAGCCCGGGGACTAGCACGAACACCGGGGAGCTGTTTTTT. It encodes CASSPGTSTNTGELFF.

This clonotype was picked up many times. The V call is TRBV4-1, the J call TRBJ1-5, with D hard to call. CDR1 is MGHRA and CDR2 is YSYEKL in the germline V gene. The CDR3 is made up of 14 amino acids. V lost 0 bases and J lost 6, with 9 bases in between. The CDR3 sequence is CASSQDHASQPQHF. In DNA form, the CDR3 reads TGCGCCAGCAGCCAAGATCACGCGAGTCAGCCCCAGCATTTT.

This clonotype was counted ten times or more. The V gene is TRBV20-1, the J gene TRBJ2-1; TRBD1 might be the D (6 bases). The CDR3 is 16 residues long. Germline V gene data show CDR1 as DFQATT and CDR2 as SNEGSKA (reference sequence). The ends were cut back, 6 bases at V and 2 bases at J, with 20 bases in the middle. CDR3 loop: CSAAQTDRLTYNEQFF. The CDR3 nucleotides are TGCAGTGCCGCACAGACCGACAGGCTTACCTACAATGAGCAGTTCTTC.

This clonotype came up many times. The chain combines TRBV11-2 with TRBJ1-5; possible D gene TRBD1, 5 bases. Trimming cost V 1 base and J 3 bases, with 10 bases left between them. The CDR3 length is 15 residues. Germline assignment: CDR1 SGHAT and CDR2 FQNNGV. The CDR3 spells CASSLGGRLNQPQHF. CDR3 nucleotide sequence: TGTGCCAGCAGCTTAGGGGGCAGGCTCAATCAGCCCCAGCATTTT.

This clonotype was found many times. The J gene is TRBJ2-2, the V gene TRBV11-3; the D call may be TRBD1 or TRBD2 (5 bases each). CDR1 is SGHNT, CDR2 YENEEA, per germline. Trimming took 5 bases from V and 1 from J, leaving 14 bases between them. This CDR3 contains 16 residues. This chain's CDR3 is CASSTGARLNTGELFF. In DNA, the CDR3 is TGTGCCAGCAGCACCGGGGCCCGTCTGAACACCGGGGAGCTGTTTTTT.

This clonotype was seen at least ten times. The chain joins TRBV24-1 to TRBJ2-6; D is perhaps TRBD2 (5 bases). Trimming shortened V by 3 bases and J by 0 bases, and 5 bases separated the two germline ends. Germline V gene sequence: CDR1 KGHDR, CDR2 SFDVKD. This CDR3 region has 15 residues. Here the CDR3 reads CATSDRGSGANVLTF. CDR3 in DNA: TGTGCCACCAGTGATCGGGGCTCTGGGGCCAACGTCCTGACTTTC.

For this clonotype: A much larger clone lies one base from this, so it may be a read error. This rearrangement joins TRBV5-1 to TRBJ2-3; perhaps TRBD2 as D (6 bases). Germline CDR1 is SGHRS and CDR2 is YFSETQ. The CDR3 contains 16 residues. Trimming shortened V by 2 bases and J by 2 bases, and 15 bases separated the two germline ends. The CDR3: CASSFYTGTATDTQYF. The CDR3 DNA is TGCGCCAGCAGCTTTTACACCGGGACTGCCACAGATACGCAGTATTTT.

This clonotype was counted once. The CDR3 does not close with the conserved phenylalanine or tryptophan, likely indicating a read error. The DNA is omitted, as the CDR3 cannot be located on it reliably, and the CDR3 follows TCRdb's listing. The chain carries TRBV6-1 and TRBJ2-6. Per germline, CDR1 MNHNS and CDR2 SASEGT. The CDR3 is 8 amino acids long, termini counted. The CDR3 loop is CASSEVWG.

This clonotype was detected ten times or more. The chain recombines TRBV3-1 with TRBJ2-5; 10 bases line up with TRBD2. This CDR3 is built from 14 residues. The germline gives CDR1 LGHDT, CDR2 YNNKEL (reference sequence). The V gene end was trimmed by 1 base and the J gene end by 7 bases; junction bases not matched to a gene: 3. The CDR3: CASSQARTSGTQYF. For the CDR3, the DNA is TGTGCCAGCAGCCAAGCCCGGACTAGCGGGACCCAGTACTTC.

This chain uses TRBV2 with TRBJ1-5; D is possibly TRBD1 (6 bases). The V gene's germline CDR1 is SNHLY and CDR2 FYNNEI. The CDR3 runs to 16 residues. Trimming removed 3 bases at V and 3 bases at J, with 15 bases between. DNA for the CDR3: TGTGCCAGCAGTGAGGGGGCAGTCATCGTCAATCAGCCCCAGCATTTT. Translation: CASSEGAVIVNQPQHF.

This clonotype was seen ten or more times. V gene TRBV7-9 combines with J gene TRBJ2-3; 7 nucleotides line up with TRBD2. Looked up from germline, CDR1 is SEHNR and CDR2 is FQNEAQ (reference sequence). V was clipped by 5 bases and J by 2 bases; unmatched bases: 10. This CDR3 has 16 residues. This chain's CDR3 is CASSMSGNRPTDTQYF. Written as DNA, the CDR3 is TGTGCCAGCAGCATGAGCGGGAATCGACCCACAGATACGCAGTATTTT.

The rearrangement joins TRBV24-1 to TRBJ2-7, with TRBD2 matching 8 bases. With 4 bases clipped from V and 7 bases from J, the junction kept 23 bases outside the gene matches. In germline, CDR1 is KGHDR, CDR2 SFDVKD. This CDR3 has 19 amino acids. The DNA for the CDR3 is TGTGCCACCAGTGAGAGGAGGGCCGCTACTAGGGGGATAGCGGGGGAGCAGTACTTC. Amino acids: CATSERRAATRGIAGEQYF.

This clonotype was recorded many times. CDR3 bases: TGTGCCAGGCTCCCTTTCCGGGACGGGGGACAAGAGACCCAGTACTTC. Protein sequence: CARLPFRDGGQETQYF. The genes are TRBV7-6 and TRBJ2-5, with D perhaps matching TRBD2 (6 bases). Germline CDR1 is SGHVS and CDR2 is FNYEAQ. This CDR3 has 16 residues. The ends were cut back, 9 bases at V and 2 bases at J, with 22 bases in the middle. The entire variable domain, with the rest obtained from reference TRBV7-6 and TRBJ2-5, is as follows: GAGVSQSPRYKVTKRGQDVALRCDPISGHVSLYWYRQALGQGPEFLTYFNYEAQQDKSGLPNDRFSAERPEGSISTLTIQRTEQRDSAMYRCARLPFRDGGQETQYFGPGTRLLVL.

This clonotype was counted at least ten times. The chain uses TRBV11-3 and TRBJ1-2; the match to TRBD1 covers 9 bases. This CDR3 spans 15 amino acids. The V gene end was trimmed by 5 bases and the J gene end by 0 bases; junction bases not matched to a gene: 4. Per germline, CDR1 SGHNT and CDR2 YENEEA. DNA for the CDR3: TGTGCCAGCAGCCTCGGGACAGGGACTAACTATGGCTACACCTTC. Its protein product is CASSLGTGTNYGYTF.

This clonotype was counted at least ten times. A much more abundant neighbour one base away suggests this may be a read error. The J gene is TRBJ1-2, the V gene TRBV2, with D perhaps TRBD1 (5 bases). V lost 1 base and J lost 8, with 14 bases in between. CDR3 length: 14 amino acids. CDR1 and CDR2 from the germline V gene are SNHLY and FYNNEI. CDR3: CASSEVRGTRGYTF. CDR3 nucleotide sequence: TGTGCCAGCAGTGAAGTTCGGGGGACGAGGGGCTACACCTTC.

This clonotype was detected ten times or more. The chain has TRBV7-2 and TRBJ2-7; D remains ambiguous. Germline CDR1 is SGHTA and CDR2 is FQGNSA. This CDR3 is 12 amino acids long. Trimming stripped 2 bases from V and 1 base from J, with 3 bases between. This CDR3 reads CASSLISYEQYF. CDR3 sequence (DNA): TGTGCCAGCAGCTTAATTTCCTACGAGCAGTACTTC.

Details on this clonotype: This may be a read error, as it is one base from a much larger clone. The gene calls are TRBV11-3 and TRBJ2-1; no definite D call. This CDR3 spans 17 amino acids. In germline, CDR1 is SGHNT, CDR2 YENEEA. CDR3 loop: CASSLGPASNSYNEQLF. Here the CDR3 DNA reads TGTGCCAGCAGCTTAGGTCCGGCATCGAACTCCTACAATGAGCAGCTCTTC.

The sample holds many counts of this clonotype. The V call is TRBV24-1, the J call TRBJ2-1; TRBD2 agrees at 7 bases. The CDR3 spans 15 residues. V was clipped by 3 bases and J by 4 bases; unmatched bases: 5. Germline assignment: CDR1 KGHDR and CDR2 SFDVKD. CDR3 coding DNA: TGTGCCACCAGTGATCAACTAGCGTTTTACAATGAGCAGTTCTTC. Its translation is CATSDQLAFYNEQFF.

For this clonotype: The CDR3 does not end in the conserved phenylalanine or tryptophan, so this is likely a read error. It is unclear where the CDR3 begins or ends on the DNA, so no DNA is shown, and the CDR3 is as TCRdb lists it. V is TRBV5-6 and J is TRBJ1-4; the D segment call TRBD1 is taken from the table without a DNA check. The CDR3 is 12 residues long, counting both termini. Germline CDR1 and CDR2: SGHDT and YYEEEE. CDR3 loop: CASSSRDRIVNY.

In its sample, this clonotype was seen many times. This chain connects TRBV2 to TRBJ1-2; 9 bases are shared with TRBD1. The CDR3 has 11 amino acids. Germline V CDR1 and CDR2: SNHLY, FYNNEI. After removal of 6 bases from V and 12 bases from J, the junction contained 5 bases not matched to a gene. CDR3 sequence (DNA): TGTGCCAGCAGACAGACAGGGGGAAACACCTTC. Its protein is CASRQTGGNTF.